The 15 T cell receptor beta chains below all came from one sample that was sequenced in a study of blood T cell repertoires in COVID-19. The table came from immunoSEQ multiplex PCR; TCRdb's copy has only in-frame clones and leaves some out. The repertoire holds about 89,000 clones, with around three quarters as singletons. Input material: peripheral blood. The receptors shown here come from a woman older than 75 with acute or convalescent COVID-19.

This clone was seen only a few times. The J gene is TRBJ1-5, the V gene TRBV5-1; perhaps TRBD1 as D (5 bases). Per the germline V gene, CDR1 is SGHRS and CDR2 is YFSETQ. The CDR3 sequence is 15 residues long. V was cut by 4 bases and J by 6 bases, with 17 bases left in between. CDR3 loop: CASSPGPGGIQPQHF. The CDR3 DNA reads TGCGCCAGCAGCCCGGGGCCCGGGGGGATTCAGCCCCAGCATTTT.

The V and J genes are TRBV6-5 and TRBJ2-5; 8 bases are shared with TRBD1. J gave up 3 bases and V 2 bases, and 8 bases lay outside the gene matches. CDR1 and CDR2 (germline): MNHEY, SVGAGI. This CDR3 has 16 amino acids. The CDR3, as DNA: TGTGCCAGCAGTTACCGCTCGGGACAGGTGAAAGAGACCCAGTACTTC. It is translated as CASSYRSGQVKETQYF.

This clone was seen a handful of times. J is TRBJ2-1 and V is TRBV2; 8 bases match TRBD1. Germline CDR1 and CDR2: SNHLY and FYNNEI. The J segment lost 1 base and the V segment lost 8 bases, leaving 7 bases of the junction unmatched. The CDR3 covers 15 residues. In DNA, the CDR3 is TGTGCCAGCCTCCCCGGGACAGGTTCCTACAATGAGCAGTTCTTC. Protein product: CASLPGTGSYNEQFF.

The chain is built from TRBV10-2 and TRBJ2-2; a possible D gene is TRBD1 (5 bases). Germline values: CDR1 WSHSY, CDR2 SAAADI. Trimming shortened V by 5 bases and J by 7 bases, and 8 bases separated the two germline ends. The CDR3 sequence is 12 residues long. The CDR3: CASSQGYGELFF. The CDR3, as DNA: TGCGCCAGCAGTCAGGGTTACGGGGAGCTGTTTTTT.

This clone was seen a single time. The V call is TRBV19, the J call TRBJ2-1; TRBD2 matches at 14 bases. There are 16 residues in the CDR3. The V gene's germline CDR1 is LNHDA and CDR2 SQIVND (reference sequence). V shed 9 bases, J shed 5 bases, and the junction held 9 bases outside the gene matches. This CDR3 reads CASSRLAGGADNEQFF. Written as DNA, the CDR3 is TGTGCCAGCTCTAGACTAGCGGGAGGGGCGGACAATGAGCAGTTCTTC.

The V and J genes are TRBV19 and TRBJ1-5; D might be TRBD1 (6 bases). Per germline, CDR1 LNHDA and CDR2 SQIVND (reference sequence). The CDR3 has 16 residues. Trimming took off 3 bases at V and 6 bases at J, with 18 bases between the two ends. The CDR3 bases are TGTGCCAGTAGTATGACAGGCCTCCTATGGGGTCAGCCCCAGCATTTT. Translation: CASSMTGLLWGQPQHF.

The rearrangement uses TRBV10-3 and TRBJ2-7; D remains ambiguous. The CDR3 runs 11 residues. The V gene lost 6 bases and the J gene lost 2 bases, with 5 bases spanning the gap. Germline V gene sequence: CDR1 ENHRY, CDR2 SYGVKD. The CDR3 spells CAISSTYEQYF. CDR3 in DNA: TGTGCCATCAGCAGTACCTACGAGCAGTACTTC.

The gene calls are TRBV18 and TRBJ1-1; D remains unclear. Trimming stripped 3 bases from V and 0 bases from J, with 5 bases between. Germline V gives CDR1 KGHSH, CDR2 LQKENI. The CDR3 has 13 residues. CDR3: CASSPGMNTEAFF. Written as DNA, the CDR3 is TGTGCCAGCTCACCCGGGATGAACACTGAAGCTTTCTTT.

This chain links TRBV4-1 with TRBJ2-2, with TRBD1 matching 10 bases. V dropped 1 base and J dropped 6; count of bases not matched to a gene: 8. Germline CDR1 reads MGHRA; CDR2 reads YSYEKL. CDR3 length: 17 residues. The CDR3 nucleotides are TGCGCCAGCAGCCAAGGTTCAGGACAGGGGGTCGCCGGGGAGCTGTTTTTT. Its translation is CASSQGSGQGVAGELFF.

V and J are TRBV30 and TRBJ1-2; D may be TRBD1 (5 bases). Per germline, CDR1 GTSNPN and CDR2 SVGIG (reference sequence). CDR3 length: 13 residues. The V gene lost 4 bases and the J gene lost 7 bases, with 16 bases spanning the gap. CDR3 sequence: CAWTRGFGTGYTF. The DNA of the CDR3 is TGTGCCTGGACGCGGGGATTCGGGACTGGCTACACCTTC.

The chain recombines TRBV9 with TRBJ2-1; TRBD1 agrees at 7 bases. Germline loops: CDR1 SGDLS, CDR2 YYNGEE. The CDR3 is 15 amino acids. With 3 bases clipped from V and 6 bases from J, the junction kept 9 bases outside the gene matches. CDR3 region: CASSGDRAPRNEQFF. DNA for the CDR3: TGTGCCAGCAGCGGAGACAGGGCGCCCCGCAATGAGCAGTTCTTC.

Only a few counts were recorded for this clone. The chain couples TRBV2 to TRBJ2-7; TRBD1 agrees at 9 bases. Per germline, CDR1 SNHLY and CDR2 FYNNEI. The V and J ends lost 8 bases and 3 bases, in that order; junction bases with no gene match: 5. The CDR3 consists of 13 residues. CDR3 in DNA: TGTGCCAGCTTCCGGGACAGGGACTACGAGCAGTACTTC. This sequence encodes CASFRDRDYEQYF.

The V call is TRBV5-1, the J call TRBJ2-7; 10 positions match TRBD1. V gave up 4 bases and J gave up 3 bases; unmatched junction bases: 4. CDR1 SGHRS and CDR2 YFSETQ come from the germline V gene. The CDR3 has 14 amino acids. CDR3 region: CASSLTGGGYEQYF. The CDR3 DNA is TGCGCCAGCAGCCTGACAGGGGGCGGCTACGAGCAGTACTTC.

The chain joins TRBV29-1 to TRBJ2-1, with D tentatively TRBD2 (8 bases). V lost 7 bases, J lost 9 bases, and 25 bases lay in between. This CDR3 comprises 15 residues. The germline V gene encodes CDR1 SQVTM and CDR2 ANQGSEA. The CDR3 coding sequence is TGCAGCGGTACCAGGGAAACGGGAGGGGGCGGTGAGCAGTTCTTC. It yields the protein CSGTRETGGGGEQFF.

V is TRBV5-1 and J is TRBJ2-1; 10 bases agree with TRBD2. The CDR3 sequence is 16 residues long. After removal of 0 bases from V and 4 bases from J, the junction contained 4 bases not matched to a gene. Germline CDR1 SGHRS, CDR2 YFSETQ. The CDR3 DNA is TGCGCCAGCAGCTTGGCGGCTAGCGGGGGATACAATGAGCAGTTCTTC. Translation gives CASSLAASGGYNEQFF.